This TCR beta chain came from a study of cytotoxic CD8 clonotypes in ibrutinib-treated CLL. Turning to the study itself: Across the patients, 10 to 11 were relapsed/refractory, about 14 treatment-naive and under 18 IGHV unmutated. Overall study results and limits: Clonality (at baseline) was higher than in age-matched healthy donors and tracked circulating CD8+ T-cell counts.

Notes on this clone: Its target is unknown.

Sequenced by immunoSEQ multiplex PCR; TCRdb stores in-frame clones only, minus some. This sample has 300,000 to 350,000 clones, with approximately 80% found just once. Germline assignment: CDR1 KGHSH and CDR2 LQKENI. Trimming stripped 8 bases from V and 2 bases from J, with 22 bases between. The CDR3 runs to 16 residues. Specimen: PBMCs, collected before ibrutinib treatment. The sequence came from a human donor with chronic lymphocytic leukemia. The chain combines TRBV18 with TRBJ2-7; unclear D gene. The CDR3, as DNA: TGTGCCAGCACCCCGTTTCGCAGGACCGAGACCTACGAGCAGTACTTC. Residues: CASTPFRRTETYEQYF.